One sample yielded the 22 T cell receptor beta chains listed below, sequenced in a study of blood T cell repertoires in COVID-19. Measured with immunoSEQ multiplex PCR; TCRdb has only the in-frame clones, and not every one. Here the sample spans roughly 150,000 clones, around 90% being singletons. The sequenced sample was peripheral blood. All receptors derive from a woman aged 80 or older with COVID-19, enrolled during active disease.

This chain links TRBV5-1 with TRBJ1-6; D gene uncertain. The V end lost 0 bases, the J end lost 7 bases, and 14 bases lay between the germline ends. Germline CDR1 reads SGHRS; CDR2 reads YFSETQ. The CDR3 is 16 amino acids. The CDR3, as DNA: TGCGCCAGCAGCTTGGCGCAGGCCCAGGTGAATTCACCCCTCCACTTT. Its protein product is CASSLAQAQVNSPLHF.

The V call is TRBV5-1, the J call TRBJ2-7; 9 bases line up with TRBD1. Germline V gene sequence: CDR1 SGHRS, CDR2 YFSETQ. V trimming: 2 bases; J trimming: 6 bases; junction bases outside the gene matches: 9. The CDR3 has 15 amino acids. The chain's CDR3 is CASSFRQQGASEQYF. DNA for the CDR3: TGCGCCAGCAGCTTTCGGCAACAGGGGGCGAGCGAGCAGTACTTC.

This sequence joins TRBV7-9 and TRBJ1-1, with D tentatively TRBD1 (6 bases). With 0 bases removed from V and 11 bases from J, the gap between germline ends came to 16 bases. CDR1 is SEHNR, CDR2 FQNEAQ, per germline (reference sequence). The CDR3 length is 14 residues. The CDR3 DNA reads TGTGCCAGCAGCTTAGCGGCAGGGGACCCAGCGGCTTTCTTT. It specifies CASSLAAGDPAAFF.

This clone was found many times. The rearrangement links TRBV6-2 or TRBV6-3 to TRBJ2-2; the D gene is possibly TRBD1 (6 bases). The CDR3 loop spans 19 amino acids. The germline CDR1 and CDR2 sequences are MNHEY and SVGEGT. The germline V and J ends were trimmed by 0 bases and 0 bases, with 17 bases remaining between them. The CDR3 sequence: CASSYSIDPRDTNTGELFF. Here the CDR3 DNA reads TGTGCCAGCAGTTACTCGATAGATCCCAGGGACACGAACACCGGGGAGCTGTTTTTT.

The chain links TRBV7-8 to TRBJ2-5, with TRBD1 matching 8 bases. J was trimmed by 4 bases and V by 5 bases; bases with no gene match: 9. The V gene's germline CDR1 is SGHVS and CDR2 FQNEAQ. The CDR3 length is 15 residues. CDR3 region: CASSPETGVGETQYF. In DNA, the CDR3 is TGTGCCAGCAGCCCCGAGACAGGGGTGGGAGAGACCCAGTACTTC.

CDR3 loop: CASSGARGLANTEAFF. The CDR3 region has the DNA TGTGCCAGCAGTGGGGCAAGGGGCCTGGCTAACACTGAAGCTTTCTTT. The chain links TRBV6-1 to TRBJ1-1; D is possibly TRBD1 (5 bases). Trimming cost V 4 bases and J 2 bases, with 17 bases left between them. This CDR3 comprises 16 residues. Germline CDR1 and CDR2: MNHNS and SASEGT.

This CDR3 is CSVGEYEQYF. The CDR3 DNA reads TGCAGCGTTGGCGAGTACGAGCAGTACTTC. The rearrangement links TRBV29-1 to TRBJ2-7, with D unclear. Trimming took 4 bases from V and 4 from J, leaving 5 bases between them. The length of the CDR3 is 10 residues. CDR1 and CDR2 from the germline V gene are SQVTM and ANQGSEA.

The gene calls are TRBV6-5 and TRBJ1-5, with unresolved D. Germline V gene sequence: CDR1 MNHEY, CDR2 SVGAGI. The CDR3 sequence is 14 residues long. V was clipped by 8 bases and J by 1 base, with 12 bases between them. Here the CDR3 reads CASGEGVSNQPQHF. The CDR3 region has the DNA TGTGCCAGCGGCGAGGGTGTGAGCAATCAGCCCCAGCATTTT.

CDR3 protein: CASSIGQGSGTDTQYF. In nucleotides, the CDR3 is TGTGCCAGTAGTATCGGGCAGGGGAGCGGCACAGATACGCAGTATTTT. The chain combines TRBV19 with TRBJ2-3, with D possibly matching TRBD1 (6 bases). This CDR3 is 16 amino acids long. The V end was cut by 3 bases, the J end by 1 base, with 14 bases between. Per germline, CDR1 LNHDA and CDR2 SQIVND (reference sequence). The full variable domain, with the rest looked up from reference TRBV19 and TRBJ2-3, is DGGITQSPKYLFRKEGQNVTLSCEQNLNHDAMYWYRQDPGQGLRLIYYSQIVNDFQKGDIAEGYSVSREKKESFPLTVTSAQKNPTAFYLCASSIGQGSGTDTQYFGPGTRLTVL.

The CDR3 DNA sequence: TGTGCCAGCTCCCCGGGACAGCGAATGTATGGCTACACCTTC. Its translation: CASSPGQRMYGYTF. V and J are TRBV28 and TRBJ1-2; TRBD1 agrees at 7 bases. J was trimmed by 5 bases and V by 8 bases; bases with no gene match: 11. CDR1 MDHEN and CDR2 SYDVKM come from the germline V gene. This CDR3 comprises 14 residues.

The rearrangement uses TRBV28 and TRBJ1-3, with D perhaps TRBD1 (6 bases). Per germline, CDR1 MDHEN and CDR2 SYDVKM. The CDR3 is 16 amino acids. Trimming took 4 bases from V and 4 from J, leaving 17 bases between them. The CDR3 sequence: CASSSSGVSQGNTIYF. For the CDR3, the DNA is TGTGCCAGCAGTTCGTCAGGGGTCAGCCAGGGAAACACCATATATTTT.

V is TRBV19 and J is TRBJ2-3, with D perhaps matching TRBD2 (5 bases). From germline, CDR1 is LNHDA and CDR2 SQIVND (reference sequence). V gave up 3 bases and J gave up 8 bases, with 15 bases separating them. CDR3 size: 14 residues. The CDR3 loop reads CASSIGLLRGTQYF. The CDR3 DNA follows: TGTGCCAGTAGTATTGGGCTACTACGGGGTACGCAGTATTTT.

The gene calls are TRBV28 and TRBJ1-5; D ambiguous. Germline V gene data show CDR1 as MDHEN and CDR2 as SYDVKM. V dropped 4 bases and J dropped 2 bases, with 12 bases sitting between them. This CDR3 contains 15 residues. CDR3 sequence reads: CASSYSEYGNQPQHF. The DNA for the CDR3 is TGTGCCAGCAGTTACTCCGAATACGGCAATCAGCCCCAGCATTTT.

J is TRBJ2-5 and V is TRBV28, with 14 positions matching TRBD2. Germline trimming cut 6 bases from V and 5 bases from J; bases unmatched to any gene: 5. The CDR3 spans 15 residues. The V gene's germline CDR1 is MDHEN and CDR2 SYDVKM. The CDR3 sequence: CASRMGLAGVETQYF. The DNA for the CDR3 is TGTGCCAGCAGAATGGGACTAGCGGGAGTGGAGACCCAGTACTTC.

The J gene is TRBJ1-5, the V gene TRBV18; 8 nucleotides match TRBD1. The CDR3 runs to 14 residues. V was clipped by 6 bases and J by 3 bases; unmatched bases: 4. The germline V gene encodes CDR1 KGHSH and CDR2 LQKENI. CDR3 sequence: CASSQTGVNQPQHF. Written as DNA, the CDR3 is TGTGCCAGCTCCCAGACAGGGGTCAATCAGCCCCAGCATTTT.

CDR3 sequence (DNA): TGTGCCAGCACCGGGGGGAGGGGGCAAGAGACCCAGTACTTC. This encodes CASTGGRGQETQYF. V gene TRBV28 combines with J gene TRBJ2-5; the D gene is possibly TRBD2 (7 bases). This CDR3 is 14 amino acids long. Germline loops: CDR1 MDHEN, CDR2 SYDVKM. The V end was cut by 7 bases, the J end by 2 bases, with 14 bases between.

The rearrangement links TRBV9 to TRBJ1-5, with a weak D call TRBD1 (5 bases). V lost 0 bases to trimming and J lost 7 bases, with 14 bases between them. This CDR3 region has 15 residues. From germline, CDR1 is SGDLS and CDR2 YYNGEE. The CDR3 nucleotides are TGTGCCAGCAGCGTAGCTGGGGGGGATAGCCAGCCCCAGCATTTT. Its translation: CASSVAGGDSQPQHF.

V is TRBV5-4 and J is TRBJ1-1; the match to TRBD1 covers 11 bases. From germline, CDR1 is SGHNT and CDR2 YYREEE (reference sequence). V lost 2 bases to trimming and J lost 0 bases; unmatched junction nucleotides: 3. This CDR3 has 16 amino acids. The CDR3 nucleotides read TGTGCCAGCAGCTTAGGACAGGGGGCTTTGAACACTGAAGCTTTCTTT. Protein: CASSLGQGALNTEAFF.

V is TRBV5-1 and J is TRBJ2-3; 7 nucleotides line up with TRBD2. The CDR3 extends over 14 amino acids. The germline CDR1 and CDR2 sequences are SGHRS and YFSETQ. The J segment lost 5 bases and the V segment lost 0 bases, leaving 3 bases of the junction unmatched. Here the CDR3 DNA reads TGCGCCAGCAGCTTGGAGTCTAGCGGAGATACGCAGTATTTT. It is translated as CASSLESSGDTQYF.

The CDR3 nucleotides are TGTGCCAGCAGCAGTTCGGGACAGCCTGTAGGTTCACCCCTCCACTTT. Translated: CASSSSGQPVGSPLHF. This chain uses TRBV5-5 with TRBJ1-6; TRBD1 aligns across 7 bases. The CDR3 sequence is 16 residues long. V lost 4 bases to trimming and J lost 9 bases; unmatched junction nucleotides: 13. Per germline, CDR1 SGHKS and CDR2 YYEKEE (reference sequence).

A single count supports this clone. The CDR3 nucleotides read TGTGCCAGCAGTTGGGACAGGATGATTCAGCCCCAGCATTTT. As protein: CASSWDRMIQPQHF. This sequence joins TRBV28 and TRBJ1-5; 8 bases align to TRBD1. Germline assignment: CDR1 MDHEN and CDR2 SYDVKM. There are 14 residues in the CDR3. V trimming: 4 bases; J trimming: 6 bases; junction bases outside the gene matches: 5.

This chain uses TRBV3-1 (or the pseudogene TRBV3-2) with TRBJ2-7; D ambiguous. Germline CDR1 is LGHDT and CDR2 is YNNKEL (reference sequence). The length of the CDR3 is 14 residues. Trimming removed 4 bases at V and 2 bases at J, with 12 bases between. The CDR3 DNA reads as TGTGCCAGCAGCCCCGCCAACAGAGCCTACGAGCAGTACTTC. It translates to CASSPANRAYEQYF.